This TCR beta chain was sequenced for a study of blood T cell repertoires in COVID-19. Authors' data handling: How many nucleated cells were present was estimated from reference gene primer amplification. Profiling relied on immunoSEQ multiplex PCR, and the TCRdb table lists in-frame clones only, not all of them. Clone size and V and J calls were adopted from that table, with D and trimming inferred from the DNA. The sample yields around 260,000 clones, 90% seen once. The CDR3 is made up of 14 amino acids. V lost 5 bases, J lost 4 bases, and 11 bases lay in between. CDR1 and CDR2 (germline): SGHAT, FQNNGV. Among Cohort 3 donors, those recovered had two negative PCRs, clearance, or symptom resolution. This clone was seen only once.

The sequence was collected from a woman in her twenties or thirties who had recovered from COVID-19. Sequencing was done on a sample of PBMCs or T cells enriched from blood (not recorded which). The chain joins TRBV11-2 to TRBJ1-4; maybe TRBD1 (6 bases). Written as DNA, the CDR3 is TGTGCCAGCAGCCAATCACAGGGTAATGAAAAACTGTTTTTT. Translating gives CASSQSQGNEKLFF.